These 6 T cell receptor beta chains share one sample of origin, sequenced in a study of T cell repertoires in ileal Crohn's disease. Clones were read by immunoSEQ multiplex PCR, and TCRdb kept only the in-frame ones, dropping some. The table records roughly 31,000 clones, roughly 75% of them present only once. The sequenced material came from ileal tissue. These receptors came from an adult with Crohn's disease.

Of note for this clone: A junction end diverges from the germline sequence, so it may reflect a read error. CDR3 sequence: CATPGWAF. The CDR3 nucleotides are TGCGCCACACCGGGATGGGCCTTC. The chain links TRBV10-1 to TRBJ1-2; D not resolved. The V gene's germline CDR1 is WNHNN and CDR2 SYGVQD (reference sequence). This CDR3 is built from 8 residues.

The rearrangement joins TRBV10-1 to TRBJ2-7, with 7 bases that match TRBD2. This CDR3 has 14 amino acids. Germline V CDR1 and CDR2: WNHNN, SYGVQD (reference sequence). Trimming took 7 bases from V and 4 from J; bases not matched to a gene: 10. This CDR3 reads CASIGLRGVYEQYF. Here the CDR3 DNA reads TGCGCCAGCATAGGGCTCCGGGGGGTTTACGAGCAGTACTTC.

In the case of this clone: Germline is not matched at one junction end, which may reflect a read error. The V gene is TRBV2, the J gene TRBJ1-3; 7 bases match TRBD1. This CDR3 is 15 amino acids long. Germline CDR1 reads SNHLY; CDR2 reads FYNNEI. The DNA for the CDR3 is TGTGTCAGCAGTGAGGGACAGTACTCTGGAAACACCATATATTTT. Residues: CVSSEGQYSGNTIYF. Full variable domain (remainder filled in from reference TRBV2 and TRBJ1-3): EPEVTQTPSHQVTQMGQEVILRCVPISNHLYFYWYRQILGQKVEFLVSFYNNEISEKSEIFDDQFSVERPDGSNFTLKIRSTKLEDSAMYFCVSSEGQYSGNTIYFGEGSWLTVV.

This clone has a handful of counts. The junction departs from the called germline gene at one end, perhaps through a read error. V is TRBV7-3 and J is TRBJ2-7; 9 bases are shared with TRBD1. The CDR3 covers 14 residues. From germline, CDR1 is SGHTA and CDR2 FQGTGA. The DNA of the CDR3 is TGCGCCAGCAGCCGGTACCGGGACAGGGACGAGCAGTACTTC. Translation: CASSRYRDRDEQYF.

V usage is TRBV10-3 and J usage is TRBJ2-7; 9 nucleotides align to TRBD1. This CDR3 region has 17 residues. V was pared by 3 bases and J by 1 base, with 10 bases of the junction left unmatched. Germline-derived CDR1 and CDR2 are ENHRY and SYGVKD. CDR3 nucleotides: TGTGCCATCAGTGAACGGGGGCCGGGACAGGGTTCCTACGAGCAGTACTTC. Translated, it gives CAISERGPGQGSYEQYF.

V gene TRBV5-1 combines with J gene TRBJ2-1; 8 bases are shared with TRBD2. Germline lookup yields CDR1 SGHRS and CDR2 YFSETQ. Germline trimming cut 0 bases from V and 4 bases from J; bases unmatched to any gene: 3. The CDR3 is 15 amino acids. This CDR3 is CASSLEASGYNEQFF. The CDR3 bases are TGCGCCAGCAGCTTGGAGGCTAGCGGGTACAATGAGCAGTTCTTC.